The clone carrying this TCR beta chain showed up just a few times. What it binds is unknown. This sample is part of a study of post-analysis software for immune sequencing data. Findings of the study overall: The normalized Chao1 diversity of multiple sclerosis patients was significantly lower than that of controls. Among roughly 5 TRBV segments more frequent in patients than controls were TRBV5-6, TRBV5-1 and TRBV20-1.

Sequencing libraries made from TCR beta cDNA carried unique molecular identifiers. TCRdb re-called the PCR reads through MiXCR, storing one row per CDR3 protein. This repertoire shows roughly 620,000 distinct CDR3 sequences, around 47% found once; its top ten account for 1.5% to 2%. The CDR3 has 14 amino acids. V lost 3 bases to trimming and J lost 2 bases, with 11 bases between them. Per the germline V gene, CDR1 is SQVTM and CDR2 is ANQGSEA. The sequenced sample was blood. The chain uses TRBV29-1 and TRBJ2-1; D is uncertain. The receptor was isolated from a girl aged 5 to 17 with multiple sclerosis. The CDR3 region has the DNA TGCAGCGTTGAGGTTTTGTCGGCCTACAATGAGCAGTTCTTC. Protein sequence: CSVEVLSAYNEQFF.